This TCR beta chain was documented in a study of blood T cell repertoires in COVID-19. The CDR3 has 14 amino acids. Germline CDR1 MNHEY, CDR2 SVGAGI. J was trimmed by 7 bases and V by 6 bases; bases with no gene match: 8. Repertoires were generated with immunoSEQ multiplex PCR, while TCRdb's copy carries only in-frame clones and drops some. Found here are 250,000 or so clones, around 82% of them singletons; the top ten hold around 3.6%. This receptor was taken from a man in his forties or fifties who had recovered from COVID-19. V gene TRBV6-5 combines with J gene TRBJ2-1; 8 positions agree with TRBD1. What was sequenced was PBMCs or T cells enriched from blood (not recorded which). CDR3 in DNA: TGTGCCAGCAGCCGAGGGACAGGACTAAATGAGCAGTTCTTC. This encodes CASSRGTGLNEQFF.